This entry is about one T cell receptor (beta chain). What it recognizes is unknown. This sample stems from a study of T cells after posttransplantation cyclophosphamide. Whole-study results and caveats: After PTCy, TRB diversity resembled that of CNI/methotrexate controls. Donor CD8+ memory clones often dominated recipient blood repertoires at later times. Blood and skin or GI T cell repertoires showed limited TRB overlap.

Repertoires were generated with immunoSEQ multiplex PCR, while TCRdb's copy carries only in-frame clones and drops some. The sample has 20,000 to 25,000 clones, 80% to 90% seen once. V shed 4 bases and J shed 4 bases, with 13 bases lying between them. CDR3 size: 14 residues. Germline CDR1 is LNHDA and CDR2 is SQIVND (reference sequence). Controls had myeloablative marrow grafts with methotrexate and calcineurin inhibitor, sampled at 1 year. The chain has TRBV19 and TRBJ1-2, with D possibly TRBD1 on 5 matching bases. Source: PBMCs, taken roughly 49 weeks after allogeneic stem cell transplant with calcineurin inhibitor and methotrexate. This receptor was taken from a female patient aged 25-39 years who received an allogeneic stem cell transplant from an unrelated donor, was CMV-positive, and had acute and chronic GVHD. T cells may partly derive from the graft donor. This CDR3 reads CASSTPAGPYGYTF. In DNA form, the CDR3 reads TGTGCCAGTAGTACCCCGGCAGGGCCCTATGGCTACACCTTC.